This TCR beta chain emerged from a study of T cells in tumors after PD-1 blockade. General study points: About 41% of tumor TCR clonotypes were also found in blood.

Using immunoSEQ multiplex PCR, the repertoire was profiled, and TCRdb retains in-frame clones only, with some absent. The data contain under 75,000 clones, approximately 79% of them singletons. On this clone itself: Its antigen is as yet unknown.

V shed 3 bases and J 2 bases; nucleotides not matched to a gene: 10. The length of the CDR3 is 18 residues. Germline V CDR1 and CDR2: SGHTA, FQGNSA. This TCR was recovered from a human donor with basal cell carcinoma. The material was PBMCs, obtained after anti-PD-1 treatment. V is TRBV7-2 and J is TRBJ1-6; TRBD1 agrees at 7 bases. DNA for the CDR3: TGTGCCAGCAGCTTGAGTCGACAGGGCTTCCCCTATAATTCACCCCTCCACTTT. It translates to CASSLSRQGFPYNSPLHF.